A single sample gave rise to the 19 T cell receptor beta chains below, sequenced in a study of tissue T cells after allogeneic stem cell transplantation. Profiled with immunoSEQ multiplex PCR; TCRdb holds only in-frame clones, not every one. The sample has 6,500 to 8,000 clones, roughly a third seen once. The sample's time point: mouse harvest day 14 after allogeneic transplant. Tail vein injection delivered 10^7 T-cell-depleted bone marrow cells and 10^6 splenic CD5+ T cells. The specimen was skin. The receptors here all came from a female BALB/c mouse given C57BL/6 T cells with graft-versus-host disease after an allogeneic hematopoietic cell transplant.

The table lists this clone with a few counts. Genes here carry mouse names. The read finishes 1 residue shy of the CDR3 end, and the germline J gene is used to complete it. This chain links TRBV26 with TRBJ2-7, with D unresolved. This CDR3 spans 13 amino acids. Germline-derived CDR1 and CDR2 are KGHPV and FQNQEV (reference sequence). Between the trimmed V and J ends, which lost 3 bases and 0 bases, there was a span of 6 bases. The CDR3 reads CASSLQNSYEQYF. CDR3 DNA, as far as it was read: TGTGCCAGCAGTCTACAAAACTCCTATGAACAGTAC.

This clone is a singleton in its sample. The germline and genes are mouse ones. The CDR3 end falls 1 residue outside the read, so it is completed with the germline J gene. The gene calls are TRBV26 and TRBJ2-7; TRBD1 matches at 7 bases. This CDR3 region has 14 residues. Germline CDR1 is KGHPV and CDR2 is FQNQEV (reference sequence). Trimming removed 2 bases from V and 4 bases from J; junction bases left unmatched: 5. CDR3 bases read: TGTGCCAGCAGTCTGGTGGGACAGAAATATGAACAGTAC. Translated, it gives CASSLVGQKYEQY. The CDR3 in its entirety is CASSLVGQKYEQYF.

As to this clone: Genes here carry mouse names. Read coverage stops 1 residue before the CDR3 terminus; the germline J gene supplies the remainder. This chain connects TRBV26 to TRBJ2-2; TRBD2 matches at 10 bases. The CDR3 sequence is 16 residues long. V shed 5 bases, J shed 3 bases, and the junction held 6 bases outside the gene matches. Germline V gene data show CDR1 as KGHPV and CDR2 as FQNQEV (reference sequence). The DNA read from the CDR3 is TGTGCCAGCAGTGCCTGGGGGGGCGCGGACACCGGGCAGCTCTAC. Translated: CASSAWGGADTGQLY. The whole CDR3 sequence is CASSAWGGADTGQLYF.

This clone is labeled as medium-sized. Gene names and germline refer to mouse. The read halts 1 residue ahead of the CDR3 end, with the missing end drawn from the germline J gene. The J gene is TRBJ1-3, the V gene TRBV16, with D perhaps matching TRBD1 (5 bases). Trimming cost V 10 bases and J 2 bases, with 6 bases left between them. Looked up from germline, CDR1 is SGHSA and CDR2 is FRNQAP. This CDR3 contains 11 residues. The DNA read from the CDR3 is TGTGCAACCAGGGCTGGAAATACGCTCTAT. Protein product: CATRAGNTLY. In full, the CDR3 reads CATRAGNTLYF.

Concerning this clone: Gene labels here are mouse ones. The DNA ends 1 residue before the CDR3 does, and the rest of the CDR3 is filled in from the germline J gene. V is TRBV26 and J is TRBJ2-5; the D gene could be TRBD1 or TRBD2 (6 bases each). This CDR3 comprises 15 residues. The germline CDR1 and CDR2 sequences are KGHPV and FQNQEV (reference sequence). With 2 bases removed from V and 3 bases from J, the gap between germline ends came to 12 bases. CDR3 region: CASSLGGWGQDTQYF. CDR3 DNA, as far as it was read: TGTGCCAGCAGTCTGGGGGGCTGGGGACAAGACACCCAGTAC.

This clone showed up just a few times. The gene names given are mouse names. The read terminates 1 residue ahead of where the CDR3 ends, so the germline J gene completes it. This chain connects TRBV26 to TRBJ2-7, with TRBD1 matching over 9 bases. This CDR3 spans 15 amino acids. The ends lost 6 bases at V and 0 bases at J; junction bases unmatched: 6. CDR1 KGHPV and CDR2 FQNQEV come from the germline V gene (reference sequence). CDR3 bases read: TGTGCCAGCAGCCCCGGGACAGGGAGCTCCTATGAACAGTAC. This codes for CASSPGTGSSYEQY. The CDR3 in its entirety is CASSPGTGSSYEQYF.

With regard to this clone: Genes and germline come from the mouse. The DNA ends 1 residue before the CDR3 does, and the rest of the CDR3 is filled in from the germline J gene. The chain carries TRBV3 and TRBJ1-4; D may be TRBD1 (6 bases). V lost 5 bases to trimming and J lost 3 bases, with 13 bases between them. The CDR3 is 15 residues long. Germline V CDR1 and CDR2: SNHLY, FYNGKV (reference sequence). The covered CDR3 bases are TGTGCCAGCAGCCCACGGGGGGCGCCCAACGAAAGATTATTT. It encodes CASSPRGAPNERLF. The full-length CDR3 reads as CASSPRGAPNERLFF.

A note on this clone: The genes and germline here are from mouse. The CDR3 is cut off 1 residue early in the read; its end comes from the germline J gene. J is TRBJ2-5 and V is TRBV5, with D maybe TRBD2 (7 bases). The CDR3 consists of 14 residues. The V end lost 0 bases, the J end lost 5 bases, and 9 bases lay between the germline ends. CDR1 and CDR2 (germline): LGHNA, YNLKQL (reference sequence). The sequenced part of the CDR3 DNA is TGTGCCAGCAGCCAAGAGGGGGGCGCAGACACCCAGTAC. It codes for CASSQEGGADTQY. The CDR3 in its entirety is CASSQEGGADTQYF.

In its sample, this clone was seen a few times. The gene names given are mouse names. Read data end 1 residue before the CDR3 end; the end is taken from the germline J gene. V and J are TRBV1 and TRBJ2-7; the D gene is possibly TRBD1 (5 bases). V was pared by 0 bases and J by 6 bases, with 6 bases between. This CDR3 has 12 residues. Looked up from germline, CDR1 is NSQYPW and CDR2 is LRSPGD (reference sequence). The CDR3 sequence is CTCSADRAEQYF. The CDR3 DNA, read in part, is TGCACCTGCAGTGCAGACAGGGCTGAACAGTAC.

This clone ranks as medium-sized. Gene and germline names: mouse. The read ends 1 residue before the CDR3 terminus; that terminus is restored from the germline J gene. This chain links TRBV26 with TRBJ1-3; D not resolved. The CDR3 runs to 14 residues. The germline V gene encodes CDR1 KGHPV and CDR2 FQNQEV (reference sequence). The germline V and J ends were trimmed by 4 bases and 1 base, with 8 bases remaining between them. Incomplete CDR3 DNA: TGTGCCAGCAGTCCTCGACACTCTGGAAATACGCTCTAT. Translated, it gives CASSPRHSGNTLY. The entire CDR3 is CASSPRHSGNTLYF.

About this clone itself: Gene labels here are mouse ones. The missing CDR3 end, 1 residue past where the read stops, is filled in from the germline J gene. The chain employs TRBV12-2 and TRBJ1-4, with no clear D. The CDR3 length is 14 residues. V was trimmed by 0 bases and J by 0 bases, leaving 4 bases between them. From germline, CDR1 is SGHLS and CDR2 HYDKME. CDR3 sequence reads: CASSLAFSNERLFF. CDR3 bases read: TGTGCCAGCTCTCTCGCTTTTTCCAACGAAAGATTATTT.

A word on this clone: Germline and genes: mouse. The read finishes 1 residue shy of the CDR3 end, and the germline J gene is used to complete it. The V and J genes are TRBV26 and TRBJ2-7, with TRBD2 matching over 11 bases. CDR1 and CDR2 from the germline V gene are KGHPV and FQNQEV (reference sequence). V trimming: 6 bases; J trimming: 9 bases; junction bases outside the gene matches: 10. The length of the CDR3 is 14 residues. The CDR3 here is CASSPMDWGEGQYF. CDR3 bases read: TGTGCCAGCAGCCCTATGGACTGGGGGGAGGGACAGTAC.

In regard to this clone: Genes and germline come from the mouse. The observed sequence ends 1 residue before the CDR3 terminus, with the missing tail filled in from the germline J gene. The chain is built from TRBV26 and TRBJ2-5; D remains unclear. Germline V CDR1 and CDR2: KGHPV, FQNQEV (reference sequence). The V end was cut by 4 bases, the J end by 4 bases, with 9 bases between. The CDR3 length is 13 residues. The CDR3 bases that were read are TGTGCCAGCAGTCCCGGAGGGAAAGACACCCAGTAC. This codes for CASSPGGKDTQY. The whole CDR3 is CASSPGGKDTQYF.

A word on this clone: Germline and genes: mouse. The CDR3 is cut off 1 residue early in the read; its end comes from the germline J gene. V usage is TRBV14 and J usage is TRBJ1-4; D is unclear. There are 15 residues in the CDR3. Trimming cost V 3 bases and J 1 base, with 10 bases left between them. Germline assignment: CDR1 SGHDT and CDR2 FRDEAV. The CDR3 DNA, read in part, is TGTGCCAGCAGTTCGACGGCCCCTTCCAACGAAAGATTATTT. Translating it yields CASSSTAPSNERLF. The whole CDR3 protein is CASSSTAPSNERLFF.

On this clone: The genes and germline here are from mouse. The CDR3 end lies 1 residue beyond the end of the read and is filled in from the germline J gene. This sequence joins TRBV1 and TRBJ2-7, with TRBD2 matching 11 bases. The germline CDR1 and CDR2 sequences are NSQYPW and LRSPGD (reference sequence). V shed 3 bases and J 3 bases; nucleotides not matched to a gene: 1. This CDR3 is 14 amino acids long. The CDR3 loop is CTCSAGTGGYEQYF. The CDR3 DNA, read in part, is TGCACCTGCAGTGCCGGGACTGGGGGCTATGAACAGTAC.

This clone is medium-sized within its sample. Gene names follow the mouse nomenclature. The CDR3 is cut off 1 residue early in the read; its end comes from the germline J gene. The V and J genes are TRBV26 and TRBJ1-4, with 7 bases lining up with TRBD1. V gave up 2 bases and J gave up 0 bases; unmatched junction bases: 0. Germline V gene data show CDR1 as KGHPV and CDR2 as FQNQEV (reference sequence). CDR3 length: 15 residues. CDR3 DNA, as far as it was read: TGTGCCAGCAGTCTGGGGACAGTTTCCAACGAAAGATTATTT. It encodes CASSLGTVSNERLF. The whole CDR3 protein reads CASSLGTVSNERLFF.

Remarks on this clone: Germline and genes: mouse. The read terminates 1 residue before the CDR3 end, so the remaining end is supplied by the germline J gene. This chain joins TRBV26 and TRBJ2-7; 8 nucleotides line up with TRBD2. Germline assignment: CDR1 KGHPV and CDR2 FQNQEV (reference sequence). There are 15 residues in the CDR3. V dropped 0 bases and J dropped 7; count of bases not matched to a gene: 8. The part of the CDR3 DNA that was read is TGTGCCAGCAGTCTGTCGGCTGGGGGGTTGAGAGAACAGTAC. Protein sequence: CASSLSAGGLREQY. The whole CDR3 reads CASSLSAGGLREQYF.

A remark on this clone: Gene names follow the mouse nomenclature. From the germline J gene comes the end of the CDR3, since the read stops 1 residue before it. The rearrangement joins TRBV26 to TRBJ1-4; perhaps TRBD1 as D (5 bases). The V gene lost 6 bases and the J gene lost 0 bases, with 5 bases spanning the gap. This CDR3 comprises 13 residues. CDR1 is KGHPV, CDR2 FQNQEV, per germline (reference sequence). The CDR3 is CASRTVSNERLFF. The DNA read from the CDR3 is TGTGCCAGCAGGACAGTTTCCAACGAAAGATTATTT.

Comment on this clone: Gene names are mouse gene names. The missing CDR3 end, 1 residue past where the read stops, is filled in from the germline J gene. The chain is built from TRBV26 and TRBJ2-4; D not resolved. Germline CDR1 is KGHPV and CDR2 is FQNQEV (reference sequence). This CDR3 has 14 residues. Trimming stripped 0 bases from V and 0 bases from J, with 4 bases between. The CDR3 sequence: CASSLSPSQNTLYF. The CDR3 DNA, read in part, is TGTGCCAGCAGTCTGTCACCCAGTCAAAACACCTTGTAC. Drawing the rest from reference TRBV26 and TRBJ2-4, the complete variable domain is NSKVIQTPRYLVKGQGQKAKMRCIPEKGHPVVFWYQQNKNNEFKFLINFQNQEVLQQIDMTEKRFSAECPSNSPCSLEIQSSEAGDSALYLCASSLSPSQNTLYFGAGTRLSVL.